The clone carrying this TCR beta chain is a singleton in its sample. Its antigen is not known. The study ran its PCR with 60 Vbeta and 13 Jbeta primers. Repertoires were generated with immunoSEQ multiplex PCR, while TCRdb's copy carries only in-frame clones and drops some. The sample yields approximately 120,000 clones, approximately 85% seen once. The record originates from a study of cytomegalovirus exposure and HLA in healthy donors. Study-level points and caveats: In an earlier analysis, productive rearrangement rates for most beta V segments clustered near 87% or 30%. A missense variant in DCLRE1C was later tied to TCR beta V- and J-gene trimming.

CDR1 MDHEN and CDR2 SYDVKM come from the germline V gene. The CDR3 extends over 14 amino acids. Trimming took 7 bases from V and 3 from J; bases not matched to a gene: 8. The V call is TRBV28, the J call TRBJ2-7; 8 bases fit TRBD2. This TCR was sampled from a woman aged 30 to 39 in good health and CMV-seropositive. Sequencing input: PBMCs. The CDR3 region is CASIPGTSNYEQYF. The CDR3 nucleotides read TGTGCCAGCATCCCCGGGACTAGTAACTACGAGCAGTACTTC.